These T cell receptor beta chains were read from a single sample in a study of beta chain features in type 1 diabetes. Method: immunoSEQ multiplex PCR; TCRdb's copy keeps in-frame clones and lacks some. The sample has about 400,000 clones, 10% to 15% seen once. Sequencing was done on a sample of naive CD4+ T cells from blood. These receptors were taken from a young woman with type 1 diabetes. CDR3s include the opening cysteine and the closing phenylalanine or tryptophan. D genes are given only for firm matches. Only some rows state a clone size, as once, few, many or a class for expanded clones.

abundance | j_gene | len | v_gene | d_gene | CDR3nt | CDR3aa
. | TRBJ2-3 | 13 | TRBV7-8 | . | TGTGCCAGCAGCAGAGGTAACACAGATACGCAGTATTTT | CASSRGNTDTQYF
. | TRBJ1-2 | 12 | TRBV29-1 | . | TGCAGCGGGCGGTTATCGGTCTATGGCTACACCTTC | CSGRLSVYGYTF
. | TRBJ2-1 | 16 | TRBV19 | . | TGTGCCAGTAGTATATCTCTCGGACTTATCTACAATGAGCAGTTCTTC | CASSISLGLIYNEQFF
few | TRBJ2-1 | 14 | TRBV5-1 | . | TGCGCCAGCAGCCCAGACAGCTCCTACAATGAGCAGTTCTTC | CASSPDSSYNEQFF
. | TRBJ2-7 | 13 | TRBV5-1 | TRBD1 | TGCGCCAGCAGCTCAGGACAGGTCTACGAGCAGTACTTC | CASSSGQVYEQYF
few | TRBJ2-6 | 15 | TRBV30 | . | TGTGCCTGGACGACCGGAGGATCTGGGGCCAACGTCCTGACTTTC | CAWTTGGSGANVLTF
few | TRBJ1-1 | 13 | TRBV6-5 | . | TGTGCCAGCAGTTACCCTGGCTACACTGAAGCTTTCTTT | CASSYPGYTEAFF
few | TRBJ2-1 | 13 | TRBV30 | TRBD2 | TGTGCCTGGAGTGCTAGCGGGAACAATGAGCAGTTCTTC | CAWSASGNNEQFF
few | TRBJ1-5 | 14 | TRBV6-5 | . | TGTGCCAGCAGTTCCCAGGCAGGGAATCAGCCCCAGCATTTT | CASSSQAGNQPQHF
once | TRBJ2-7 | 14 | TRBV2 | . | TGTGCCAGCAACGTCCAGGGGTCCGGCAGCGAGCAGTACTTC | CASNVQGSGSEQYF
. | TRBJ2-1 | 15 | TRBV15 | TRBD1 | TGTGCCACCAGCGGAAACAGGGGGCTGCCCAATGAGCAGTTCTTC | CATSGNRGLPNEQFF
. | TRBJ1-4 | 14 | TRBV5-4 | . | TGTGCCAGCAGCTTGGAGGCGGGGGGGGAAAAACTGTTTTTT | CASSLEAGGEKLFF
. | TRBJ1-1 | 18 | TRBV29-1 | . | TGCAGCGTTGTCGGGTTTATAGGGGGTTATTCCATGAACACTGAAGCTTTCTTT | CSVVGFIGGYSMNTEAFF
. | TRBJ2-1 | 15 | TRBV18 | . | TGTGCCAGCTCACCAAGGGAAGGGAGCGGCAATGAGCAGTTCTTC | CASSPREGSGNEQFF
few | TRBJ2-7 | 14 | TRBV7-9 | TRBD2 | TGTGCCAGCAGATCTAGCGGGAGGCGGGGCGAGCAGTACTTC | CASRSSGRRGEQYF
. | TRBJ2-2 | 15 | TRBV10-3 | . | TGTGCCATCAGTGAGCGAGGACAATACACCGGGGAGCTGTTTTTT | CAISERGQYTGELFF
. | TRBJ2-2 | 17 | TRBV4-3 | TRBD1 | TGCGCCAGCAGCCAAGAGAGACAGGGTGGTAGAGCCGGGGAGCTGTTTTTT | CASSQERQGGRAGELFF
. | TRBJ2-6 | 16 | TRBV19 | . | TGTGCCAGTAGTCCCCCGGGGGAACCTGGGGCCAACGTCCTGACTTTC | CASSPPGEPGANVLTF
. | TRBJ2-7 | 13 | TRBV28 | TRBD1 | TGTGCCAGCTGCGACAGGGCCCTGAGCGAGCAGTACTTC | CASCDRALSEQYF
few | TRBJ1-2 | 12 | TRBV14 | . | TGTGCCAGCAGCCATTCACAATATGGCTACACCTTC | CASSHSQYGYTF
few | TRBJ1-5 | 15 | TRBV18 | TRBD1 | TGTGCCAGCTCACCAAAGGGGGACAGGCGCAGGCCCCAGCATTTT | CASSPKGDRRRPQHF
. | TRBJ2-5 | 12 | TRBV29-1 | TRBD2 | TGCAGCGTTTCGGCGGGGGGAGAGACCCAGTACTTC | CSVSAGGETQYF
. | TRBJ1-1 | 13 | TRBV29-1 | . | TGCAGCGTTGGAGGGAGGATGAACACTGAAGCTTTCTTT | CSVGGRMNTEAFF
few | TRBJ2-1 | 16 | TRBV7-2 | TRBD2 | TGTGCCAGCAGCGGGACGACTAGCGGGAGTCTCCATGAGCAGTTCTTC | CASSGTTSGSLHEQFF
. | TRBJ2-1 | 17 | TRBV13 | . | TGTGCCAGCAGCTTAGCCTTAGGACAGACAAACTACAATGAGCAGTTCTTC | CASSLALGQTNYNEQFF
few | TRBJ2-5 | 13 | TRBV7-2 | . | TGTGCCAGCAGCTTACTAGCGTCGGAGACCCAGTACTTC | CASSLLASETQYF
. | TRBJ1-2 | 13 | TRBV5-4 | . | TGTGCCAGCAGCCAGACTGGCGACTATGGCTACACCTTC | CASSQTGDYGYTF
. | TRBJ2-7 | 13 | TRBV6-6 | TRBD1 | TGTGCCAGCAGTTCCCGAACAGGGGTCGAGCAGTACTTC | CASSSRTGVEQYF
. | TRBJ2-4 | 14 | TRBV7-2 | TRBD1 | TGTGCCAGCAGATTCAACAGGGGCCAAAACATTCAGTACTTC | CASRFNRGQNIQYF
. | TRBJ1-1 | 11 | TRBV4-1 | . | TGCGCCAGCAGCCGAGCAGGGGAAGCTTTCTTT | CASSRAGEAFF
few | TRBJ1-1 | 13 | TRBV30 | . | TGTGCCTCAGCGCTCCACCCGAACACTGAAGCTTTCTTT | CASALHPNTEAFF
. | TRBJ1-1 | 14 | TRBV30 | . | TGTGCCTGGGGGGTAGACAGGTTGAACACTGAAGCTTTCTTT | CAWGVDRLNTEAFF
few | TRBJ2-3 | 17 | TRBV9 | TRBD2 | TGTGCCAGCAGCGTAGCCGGGACTAGCGGGATAGGAGATACGCAGTATTTT | CASSVAGTSGIGDTQYF
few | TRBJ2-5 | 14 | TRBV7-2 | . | TGTGCCAGCAGCTACTCGGGGGTGGTAGAGACCCAGTACTTC | CASSYSGVVETQYF
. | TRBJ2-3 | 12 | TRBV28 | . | TGTGCCAGCAGGACAGTCACAGATACGCAGTATTTT | CASRTVTDTQYF
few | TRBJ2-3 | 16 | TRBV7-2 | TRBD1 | TGTGCCAGCAGCTTATCCCCAGGACAGGGGGGAGATACGCAGTATTTT | CASSLSPGQGGDTQYF
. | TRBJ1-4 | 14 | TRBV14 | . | TGTGCCAGCAGCCAACGCACAGGGTATGAAAAACTGTTTTTT | CASSQRTGYEKLFF
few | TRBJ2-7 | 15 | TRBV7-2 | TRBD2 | TGTGCCAGCAGCTTCGCCGGGACTAGTAACCACGAGCAGTACTTC | CASSFAGTSNHEQYF
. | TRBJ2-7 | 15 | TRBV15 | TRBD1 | TGTGCCACCAGAAGACCGGGACAGGGGCCCTACGAGCAGTACTTC | CATRRPGQGPYEQYF
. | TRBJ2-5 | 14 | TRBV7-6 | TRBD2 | TGTGCCAGCAGCCCTAGCGGGGGAGGGGAGACCCAGTACTTC | CASSPSGGGETQYF
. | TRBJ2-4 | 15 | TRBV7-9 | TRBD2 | TGTGCCAGCAGCCCCCGGGGGGACGCCAAAAACATTCAGTACTTC | CASSPRGDAKNIQYF
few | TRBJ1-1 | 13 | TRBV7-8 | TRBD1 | TGTGCCAGCAGCTCGGACAGGGTGGCTGAAGCTTTCTTT | CASSSDRVAEAFF
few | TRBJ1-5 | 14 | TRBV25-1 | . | TGTGCCAGCAGTGAATCGGGAGGAAATCAGCCCCAGCATTTT | CASSESGGNQPQHF
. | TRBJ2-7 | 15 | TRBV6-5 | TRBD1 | TGTGCCAGCAGAACCGGGACAGGGGGCAACTACGAGCAGTACTTC | CASRTGTGGNYEQYF
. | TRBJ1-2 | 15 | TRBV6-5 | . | TGTGCCAGCAGTAAAACAACAGGGAGCGGCTATGGCTACACCTTC | CASSKTTGSGYGYTF
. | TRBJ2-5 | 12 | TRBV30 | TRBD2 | TGTGCCTGGAGTCTGGCGGGAGAAGCCCAGTACTTC | CAWSLAGEAQYF
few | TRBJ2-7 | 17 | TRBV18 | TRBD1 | TGTGCCAGCTCACCACAGACACCGGGACAGGGGAGACACGAGCAGTACTTC | CASSPQTPGQGRHEQYF
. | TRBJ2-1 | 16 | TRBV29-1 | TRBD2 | TGCAGCGTTAAAGGGAAGGCGGGACTAGCTGCCAATGAGCAGTTCTTC | CSVKGKAGLAANEQFF
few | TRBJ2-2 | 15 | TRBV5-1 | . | TGCGCCAGCAGCCGGGAAGGAGGGCAAACCGGGGAGCTGTTTTTT | CASSREGGQTGELFF
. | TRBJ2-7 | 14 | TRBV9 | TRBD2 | TGTGCCAGCAGTGGACTAGCACATGGGGGCGAGCAGTACTTC | CASSGLAHGGEQYF